Listed below are T cell receptor beta chains from one sample, sequenced in a study of blood T cell repertoires in COVID-19. Method: immunoSEQ multiplex PCR; TCRdb's copy keeps in-frame clones and lacks some. The sample has approximately 260,000 clones, around nine tenths seen once; the top ten hold under 2.5%. Sequencing was performed on peripheral blood. The receptors shown here come from a woman aged 40 to 55 who had recovered from COVID-19. The CDR3 runs from the conserved cysteine through the conserved F or W. Fields, in order: J gene, V gene, CDR3 protein.

J: TRBJ1-6; V: TRBV30; CDR3: CAWSPIQQGRRNSPLHF
J: TRBJ1-5; V: TRBV4-3; CDR3: CASSPKGDQPQHF
J: TRBJ1-4; V: TRBV27; CDR3: CASSSRDRATNEKLFF
J: TRBJ1-6; V: TRBV7-2; CDR3: CASSLGGGFHNSPLHF
J: TRBJ2-1; V: TRBV18; CDR3: CASSPQTPGQDFRGEQFF
J: TRBJ1-4; V: TRBV28; CDR3: CASSLSGTGDRKLFF
J: TRBJ1-2; V: TRBV5-4; CDR3: CASSWGQGGGYTF
J: TRBJ2-2; V: TRBV19; CDR3: CASSTSGAGGTGELFF
J: TRBJ1-4; V: TRBV10-3; CDR3: CAIRSDATNEKLFF
J: TRBJ2-7; V: TRBV12-3/TRBV12-4; CDR3: CASSFSDEQYF
J: TRBJ1-4; V: TRBV29-1; CDR3: CSVDGSQGNEKLFF
J: TRBJ2-1; V: TRBV19; CDR3: CASSDYLGSGSYNEQFF
J: TRBJ1-2; V: TRBV18; CDR3: CASSPGPGQTNYGYTF
J: TRBJ2-1; V: TRBV7-6; CDR3: CASSLSGGVYNEQFF
J: TRBJ1-6; V: TRBV6-5; CDR3: CASSPAGGRSPLHF
J: TRBJ2-2; V: TRBV6-5; CDR3: CASQRGLNPGELFF
J: TRBJ2-7; V: TRBV4-2; CDR3: CASSQPTGTGYGEQYF
J: TRBJ1-5; V: TRBV18; CDR3: CASSPGGSQPQHF
J: TRBJ1-4; V: TRBV12-5; CDR3: CASGLGQNEKLFF
J: TRBJ2-5; V: TRBV29-1; CDR3: CSVGPREETQYF
J: TRBJ1-4; V: TRBV6-2/TRBV6-3; CDR3: CASSYKGGGEKLFF
J: TRBJ2-3; V: TRBV6-6; CDR3: CASSPTSGGANTQYF
J: TRBJ2-7; V: TRBV6-2/TRBV6-3; CDR3: CASSDPRRGLYEQYF
J: TRBJ2-7; V: TRBV19; CDR3: CASSTDRGSFYEQYF
J: TRBJ1-5; V: TRBV19; CDR3: CASQPTGGNQPQHF
J: TRBJ1-6; V: TRBV6-1; CDR3: CASSEPRSVYNSPLHF
J: TRBJ1-1; V: TRBV18; CDR3: CASSAGGTGAGTEAFF
J: TRBJ1-2; V: TRBV2; CDR3: CASHGAVANYGYTF